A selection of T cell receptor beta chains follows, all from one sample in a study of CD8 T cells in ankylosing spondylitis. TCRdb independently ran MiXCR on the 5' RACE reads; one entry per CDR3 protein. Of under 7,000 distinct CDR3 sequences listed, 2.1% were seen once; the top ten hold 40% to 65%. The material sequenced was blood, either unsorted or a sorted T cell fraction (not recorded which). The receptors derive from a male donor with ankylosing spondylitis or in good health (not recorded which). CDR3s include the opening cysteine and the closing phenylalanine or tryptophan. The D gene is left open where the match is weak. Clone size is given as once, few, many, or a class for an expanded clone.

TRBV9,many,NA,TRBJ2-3,TGTGCCAGCAGCGTACCTCATTGGGGCGCTGGGACAGATACGCAGTATTTT,CASSVPHWGAGTDTQYF
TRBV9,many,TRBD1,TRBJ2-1,TGTGCCAGCAGCGTTGGGGACAGAACTTACAATGAGCAGTTCTTC,CASSVGDRTYNEQFF
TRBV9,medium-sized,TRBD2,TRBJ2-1,TGTGCCAGCAGCGTAGCTGCTCCGACGGGAGGGTTGCATGAGCAGTTCTTC,CASSVAAPTGGLHEQFF
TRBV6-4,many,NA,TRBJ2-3,TGTGCCAGCGCTAGAGGCACAGATACGCAGTATTTT,CASARGTDTQYF
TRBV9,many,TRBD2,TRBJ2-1,TGTGCCAGCAGCGTAGGTGGGAGCGGGAGTCCCTACAATGAGCAGTTCTTC,CASSVGGSGSPYNEQFF
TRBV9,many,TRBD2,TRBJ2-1,TGTGCCAGCACCCCAGGCTGGCGGGAGAATTACAATGAGCAGTTCTTC,CASTPGWRENYNEQFF
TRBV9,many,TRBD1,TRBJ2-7,TGTGCCAGCAGCGTATCCGGGACAGGGATTGGGGACGAGCAGTACTTC,CASSVSGTGIGDEQYF
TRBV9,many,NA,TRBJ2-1,TGTGCCAGCAGCCCCAACGGAGGATCTGAGCAGTTCTTC,CASSPNGGSEQFF
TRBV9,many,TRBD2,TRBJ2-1,TGTGCCAGCAGCAAGTTCTTCGCGGGAGCCGGCAATGAGCAGTTCTTC,CASSKFFAGAGNEQFF
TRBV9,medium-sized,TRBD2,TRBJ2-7,TGTGCCAGCAGCGAGCTGAGGACTAGCGGACCCTACGAGCAGTACTTC,CASSELRTSGPYEQYF
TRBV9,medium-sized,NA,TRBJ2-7,TGTGCCAGCAGCCCCCGGGGAGATTTCTACGAGCAGTACTTC,CASSPRGDFYEQYF
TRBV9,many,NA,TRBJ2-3,TGTGCCAGCAGCGGGCGAGGGGGGACCCGGACAGATACGCAGTATTTT,CASSGRGGTRTDTQYF
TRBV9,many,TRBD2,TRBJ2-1,TGTGCCAGCAGCGCGGGACTAGCGGGAGGCAATGAGCAGTTCTTC,CASSAGLAGGNEQFF
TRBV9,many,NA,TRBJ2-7,TGTGCCAGCAGCGTAGGTGCCAGTGGCGAGCAGTACTTC,CASSVGASGEQYF
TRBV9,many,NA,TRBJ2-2,TGTGCCAGCAGCGTAGATACAGGACTTCTGAACACCGGGGAGCTGTTTTTT,CASSVDTGLLNTGELFF
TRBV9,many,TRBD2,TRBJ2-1,TGTGCCAGCAGCGTACCGACTAGCGGGGTGCCCGGCTACAATGAGCAGTTCTTC,CASSVPTSGVPGYNEQFF
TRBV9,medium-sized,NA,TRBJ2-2,TGTGCCAGCAGCGGAGTATCCGGGGAGCTGTTTTTT,CASSGVSGELFF
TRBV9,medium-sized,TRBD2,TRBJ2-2,TGTGCCAGCAGCCCGGGGGGCACCGGGGAGCTGTTTTTT,CASSPGGTGELFF
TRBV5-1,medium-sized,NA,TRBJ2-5,TGCACCCAGTTGGGATTAAGGGCCTTAGAGACCCAGTACTTC,CTQLGLRALETQYF
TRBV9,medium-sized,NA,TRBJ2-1,TGTGCCAGCAGCCTGGACGGGGAACGTTACAATGAGCAGTTCTTC,CASSLDGERYNEQFF
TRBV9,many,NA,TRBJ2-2,TGTGCCAGCAGCGTAGACCAGACAGGAGACCTCACCGGGGAGCTGTTTTTT,CASSVDQTGDLTGELFF
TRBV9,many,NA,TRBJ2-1,TGTGCCAGCAGCGTTTCATTTCGGGCTCCGCGACAGTTCTTC,CASSVSFRAPRQFF
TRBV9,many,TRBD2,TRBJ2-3,TGTGCCAGCAGCGTAGCATTCGGGAGGGGCAGAGATACGCAGTATTTT,CASSVAFGRGRDTQYF